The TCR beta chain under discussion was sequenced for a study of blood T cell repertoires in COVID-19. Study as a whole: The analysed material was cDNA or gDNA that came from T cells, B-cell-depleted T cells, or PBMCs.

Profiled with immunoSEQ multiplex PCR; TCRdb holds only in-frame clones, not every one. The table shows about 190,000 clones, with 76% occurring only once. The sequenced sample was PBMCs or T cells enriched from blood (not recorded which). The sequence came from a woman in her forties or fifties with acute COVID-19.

The CDR3 nucleotides are TGTGCCAGCAGTTTATTGCGGGGGGCGAATGGAGATACGCAGTATTTT. It specifies CASSLLRGANGDTQYF. This chain connects TRBV28 to TRBJ2-3, with 8 positions matching TRBD2. Per the germline V gene, CDR1 is MDHEN and CDR2 is SYDVKM. V shed 1 base and J 5 bases; nucleotides not matched to a gene: 8. The CDR3 consists of 16 residues. The full variable domain, with the rest looked up from reference TRBV28 and TRBJ2-3, is DVKVTQSSRYLVKRTGEKVFLECVQDMDHENMFWYRQDPGLGLRLIYFSYDVKMKEKGDIPEGYSVSREKKERFSLILESASTNQTSMYLCASSLLRGANGDTQYFGPGTRLTVL.